This T cell receptor beta chain was documented in a study of blood T cells in healthy people across ages. A remark on this clonotype: Germline is not matched at one junction end, which may reflect a read error.

A second PCR, run for roughly 7 to 12 cycles, used a sample-barcoded 5' primer plus a J-beta primer mix. MiXCR, applied by TCRdb to the 5' RACE reads, yields one record per CDR3 protein. Of fewer than 1,000,000 distinct CDR3 sequences listed, 40% to 50% are singletons. CDR3 length: 13 residues. CDR1 and CDR2 (germline): LGHNT, FRNRAP. Sequenced: blood. The TCR sequence derives from a man in his 60s in good health. The chain couples TRBV12-5 to TRBJ1-5; unclear D gene. CDR3 region: CASVLGVGQPQHF. CDR3 nucleotide sequence: TGTGCTAGTGTTTTGGGAGTCGGTCAGCCCCAGCATTTT.